This TCR beta chain derives from a study of cytomegalovirus exposure and HLA in healthy donors. Study-wide results and caveats: A later analysis found that most CMV-associated TCR beta chains appeared HLA-restricted. Analysis was performed later, and it showed HLA-associated TCR beta chains to be more clonally expanded than equally common others.

Vbeta (60) and Jbeta (13) primers were used in the PCR. Measured with immunoSEQ multiplex PCR; TCRdb has only the in-frame clones, and not every one. The data contain about 200,000 clones, 70% to 80% of them singletons. This CDR3 contains 16 residues. Germline lookup yields CDR1 MDHEN and CDR2 SYDVKM. The J segment lost 0 bases and the V segment lost 6 bases, leaving 8 bases of the junction unmatched. Remarks on this clone: Its target is unknown.

The gene calls are TRBV28 and TRBJ1-5, with TRBD1 matching over 7 bases. The sample comprised PBMCs. This clonotype was sampled from a woman aged 30 to 39 in good health and CMV-seropositive. The CDR3 DNA reads TGTGCCAGCAGCCGGGACAGCGGCTATAGCAATCAGCCCCAGCATTTT. Amino acid sequence: CASSRDSGYSNQPQHF. The full variable domain, in which reference TRBV28 and TRBJ1-5 provide the parts outside the CDR3, is DVKVTQSSRYLVKRTGEKVFLECVQDMDHENMFWYRQDPGLGLRLIYFSYDVKMKEKGDIPEGYSVSREKKERFSLILESASTNQTSMYLCASSRDSGYSNQPQHFGDGTRLSIL.